This T cell receptor beta chain came from a study of cytomegalovirus exposure and HLA in healthy donors. Study overall: The same platform as the 650 to 700 first-cohort repertoires was used for the 95 to 150 validation repertoires, a later analysis reported. Study-level results: Published work reported that the classifier diagnosed cytomegalovirus status with high specificity and sensitivity. TCR sequences were mostly rare, though some public TCRs occurred in many donors.

On this clone itself: Its antigen remains unidentified.

Trimming cost V 2 bases and J 5 bases, with 15 bases left between them. From germline, CDR1 is GTSNPN and CDR2 SVGIG (reference sequence). The CDR3 has 15 residues. Libraries were prepared by immunoSEQ multiplex PCR; TCRdb keeps only in-frame clonotypes and omits some of them. Here the sample spans 110,000 to 150,000 clones, about nine tenths being singletons. The chain combines TRBV30 with TRBJ1-4, with D possibly matching TRBD1 (5 bases). Sequencing was done on a sample of PBMCs. This sequence was found in a man younger than 35 in good health and CMV-seronegative. The CDR3 protein is CAWSPYEAGNEKLFF. The CDR3 DNA is TGTGCCTGGAGTCCCTACGAGGCAGGGAATGAAAAACTGTTTTTT. The entire variable domain, with the rest obtained from reference TRBV30 and TRBJ1-4, is as follows: SQTIHQWPATLVQPVGSPLSLECTVEGTSNPNLYWYRQAAGRGLQLLFYSVGIGQISSEVPQNLSASRPQDRQFILSSKKLLLSDSGFYLCAWSPYEAGNEKLFFGSGTQLSVL.